The 23 T cell receptor beta chains listed next were all sequenced from one sample in a study of blood T cells in healthy people across ages. Next came a second PCR, run for about 6 to 12 cycles, which used a sample-barcoded 5' primer along with a J-beta primer mix. TCRdb reprocessed the 5' RACE reads with MiXCR, giving one entry per CDR3 protein. The repertoire includes about 780,000 distinct CDR3 sequences, roughly 24% of them detected once, and about 2.9% sits in the top ten. The sample was also reused in another study, on T cells of mothers and their children.

The specimen sequenced was blood. All receptors derive from a boy younger than 18 in good health.

This clonotype was seen a handful of times. V is TRBV5-1 and J is TRBJ2-5; D ambiguous. The J call may be wrong; the DNA end is better matched by TRBJ2-7. The CDR3 length is 15 residues. Germline CDR1 SGHRS, CDR2 YFSETQ. The CDR3 protein is CASSLDRNPSYEQYF. As DNA, the CDR3 is TGCGCCAGCAGCTTGGACCGAAACCCCTCCTACGAGCAGTACTTC.

This clonotype came up many times. The chain links TRBV12-3 or TRBV12-4 to TRBJ1-4; 9 bases fit TRBD1. The CDR3 consists of 15 residues. The ends lost 6 bases at V and 2 bases at J; junction bases unmatched: 4. In DNA, the CDR3 is TGTGCCAGCAGGGGACAGGGTGCCACTAATGAAAAACTGTTTTTT. Translation: CASRGQGATNEKLFF.

The chain is built from TRBV2 and TRBJ2-7, with D possibly being TRBD2 (6 bases). Per the germline V gene, CDR1 is SNHLY and CDR2 is FYNNEI. The CDR3 totals 14 residues. The ends were cut back, 7 bases at V and 2 bases at J, with 15 bases in the middle. CDR3 bases: TGTGCCAGCAACTTAGTAGGCGGGGCCTACGAGCAGTACTTC. Translation gives CASNLVGGAYEQYF.

This sequence joins TRBV5-4 and TRBJ2-7; 8 bases match TRBD2. The germline CDR1 and CDR2 sequences are SGHNT and YYREEE (reference sequence). CDR3 length: 12 residues. V shed 9 bases, J shed 5 bases, and the junction held 7 bases outside the gene matches. CDR3 sequence (DNA): TGTGCCACCGGGAGGGGAACCAACGAGCAGTACTTC. Amino acid sequence: CATGRGTNEQYF.

The V call is TRBV6-2 or TRBV6-3, the J call TRBJ2-1; D assignment may be TRBD1 or TRBD2 (5 bases each). The end of the DNA is better explained by TRBJ2-5, so the J call may be wrong. CDR3 length: 14 amino acids. CDR1 and CDR2 (germline): MNHEY, SVGEGT. The CDR3 bases are TGTGCCAGCAGTAACAGAGGGACCGGAGAGACCCAGTACTTC. As protein: CASSNRGTGETQYF.

There are many counts of this clonotype. This chain uses TRBV6-2 or TRBV6-3 with TRBJ2-1, with unresolved D. The J call may be in error: the DNA end matches TRBJ2-5 better. Per the germline V gene, CDR1 is MNHEY and CDR2 is SVGEGT. The CDR3 totals 13 residues. CDR3 loop: CASSWTSQETQYF. CDR3 nucleotides: TGTGCCAGCAGTTGGACGAGCCAAGAGACCCAGTACTTC.

The sample holds a few counts of this clonotype. CDR3 nucleotides: TGTGCCAGCAGACCTGAAGAGACCCAGTACTTC. The encoded protein is CASRPEETQYF. J is TRBJ2-5 and V is TRBV2; D call uncertain. CDR3 length: 11 residues. The V end was cut by 6 bases, the J end by 3 bases, with 5 bases between. Germline CDR1 is SNHLY and CDR2 is FYNNEI.

This clonotype was counted only a few times. The germline gene is not matched at one end of the junction; a read error may be the cause. The V call is TRBV29-1, the J call TRBJ2-5; TRBD1 is a possible D gene (6 bases). CDR1 and CDR2 from the germline V gene are SQVTM and ANQGSEA. The CDR3 is 11 amino acids. CDR3 sequence: CSGGTQEAQYF. The CDR3, as DNA: TGCAGCGGGGGGACACAAGAGGCCCAGTACTTC.

The V gene is TRBV6-1, the J gene TRBJ2-1, with D tentatively TRBD1 (6 bases). Trimming took 9 bases from V and 6 from J, leaving 12 bases between them. Germline V CDR1 and CDR2: MNHNS, SASEGT. The CDR3 has 12 residues. CDR3 protein: CARRTDSNEQFF. The CDR3 coding sequence is TGTGCCAGACGGACAGACAGCAATGAGCAGTTCTTC.

The chain has TRBV12-3 or TRBV12-4 and TRBJ1-2, with D perhaps TRBD1 (5 bases). This CDR3 spans 15 amino acids. V was pared by 6 bases and J by 5 bases, with 19 bases between. CDR3 coding DNA: TGTGCCAGCAGGGACACATCGGCAAGGGATTATGGCTACACCTTC. Translated, it gives CASRDTSARDYGYTF.

This clonotype was observed a handful of times. The chain carries TRBV10-3 and TRBJ2-5; no clear D gene. The V end lost 6 bases, the J end lost 2 bases, and 13 bases lay between the germline ends. This CDR3 has 14 amino acids. From germline, CDR1 is ENHRY and CDR2 SYGVKD. The CDR3 reads CAIRPGSEQETQYF. The CDR3, as DNA: TGTGCCATCAGGCCCGGGTCGGAGCAAGAGACCCAGTACTTC.

Only a few counts were recorded for this clonotype. The chain joins TRBV9 to TRBJ1-1, with D hard to call. In germline, CDR1 is SGDLS, CDR2 YYNGEE. This CDR3 spans 13 amino acids. V was pared by 4 bases and J by 5 bases, with 12 bases between. CDR3 in DNA: TGTGCCAGCAGCTCCCCGGCAGGTACTGAAGCTTTCTTT. Translating it yields CASSSPAGTEAFF. Full variable domain (missing parts from reference TRBV9 and TRBJ1-1): DSGVTQTPKHLITATGQRVTLRCSPRSGDLSVYWYQQSLDQGLQFLIQYYNGEERAKGNILERFSAQQFPDLHSELNLSSLELGDSALYFCASSSPAGTEAFFGQGTRLTVV.

The V gene is TRBV12-3 or TRBV12-4, the J gene TRBJ1-1; 9 positions agree with TRBD1. This CDR3 is 17 amino acids long. V trimming: 5 bases; J trimming: 1 base; junction bases outside the gene matches: 11. CDR3 sequence (DNA): TGTGCCAGCAGTGTTCATTGGGACAGGGAAAGGAACACTGAAGCTTTCTTT. Protein sequence: CASSVHWDRERNTEAFF.

This clonotype was counted only a few times. The chain recombines TRBV7-9 with TRBJ2-5, with D hard to call. CDR3 length: 16 amino acids. The V gene lost 5 bases and the J gene lost 0 bases, with 16 bases spanning the gap. CDR1 and CDR2 from the germline V gene are SEHNR and FQNEAQ (reference sequence). The CDR3: CASSPAWDTYQETQYF. As DNA, the CDR3 is TGTGCCAGCAGCCCCGCCTGGGATACCTACCAAGAGACCCAGTACTTC.

This clonotype was found a few times. This chain uses TRBV29-1 with TRBJ2-1; a weak D match, TRBD1 (6 bases). Near its end, the DNA agrees better with TRBJ2-7, so the J call may be wrong. Germline V gene data show CDR1 as SQVTM and CDR2 as ANQGSEA. This CDR3 region has 12 residues. This chain's CDR3 is CSVGGGSYEQYF. In nucleotides, the CDR3 is TGCAGCGTTGGAGGGGGCTCCTACGAGCAGTACTTC.

The V gene is TRBV11-2, the J gene TRBJ2-3; D gene ambiguous. The CDR3 totals 12 residues. CDR1 SGHAT and CDR2 FQNNGV come from the germline V gene. The V end lost 4 bases, the J end lost 6 bases, and 8 bases lay between the germline ends. The CDR3 sequence: CASSSLRDTQYF. CDR3 DNA sequence: TGTGCCAGCAGCTCCCTAAGGGATACGCAGTATTTT.

V and J are TRBV7-6 and TRBJ2-6; the D is unclear. The germline gives CDR1 SGHVS, CDR2 FNYEAQ. Trimming cost V 6 bases and J 4 bases, with 10 bases left between them. This CDR3 comprises 14 residues. CDR3 DNA: TGTGCCAGCAGACCCACGCAGGGGGCCAACGTCCTGACTTTC. Translating gives CASRPTQGANVLTF. The whole variable domain, remainder taken from reference TRBV7-6 and TRBJ2-6, is GAGVSQSPRYKVTKRGQDVALRCDPISGHVSLYWYRQALGQGPEFLTYFNYEAQQDKSGLPNDRFSAERPEGSISTLTIQRTEQRDSAMYRCASRPTQGANVLTFGAGSRLTVL.

DNA for the CDR3: TGCGCCAGCAGCCTAAGGACAGTTTCTAGCACAGATACGCAGTATTTT. It is translated as CASSLRTVSSTDTQYF. The chain employs TRBV5-1 and TRBJ2-3, with a possible D match to TRBD1 (6 bases). Germline values: CDR1 SGHRS, CDR2 YFSETQ. This CDR3 is 16 amino acids long. V lost 4 bases and J lost 0, with 15 bases in between.

This clonotype was counted only a few times. The V gene is TRBV3-1, the J gene TRBJ1-4; D gene unclear. Germline V gene sequence: CDR1 LGHDT, CDR2 YNNKEL (reference sequence). The CDR3 length is 13 residues. V shed 0 bases and J shed 13 bases, with 12 bases lying between them. As DNA, the CDR3 is TGTGCCAGCAGCCAAGATGCGGAGGGTCCACTGTTTTTT. It is translated as CASSQDAEGPLFF.

V gene TRBV2 combines with J gene TRBJ1-2; D not resolved. This CDR3 is 15 amino acids long. V was shortened by 2 bases and J by 6 bases, with 16 bases between the two germline ends. Germline loops: CDR1 SNHLY, CDR2 FYNNEI. Here the CDR3 reads CASSELGPPAHGYTF. The CDR3, as DNA: TGTGCCAGCAGTGAATTAGGCCCTCCGGCCCATGGCTACACCTTC.

V is TRBV20-1 and J is TRBJ2-5; 10 nucleotides align to TRBD2. The DNA end favors TRBJ2-1, so the J call may be wrong. Germline V lookup: CDR1 DFQATT, CDR2 SNEGSKA (reference sequence). The CDR3 covers 17 residues. The CDR3 bases are TGCAGTGCTAGAGATGGCCTTGGAGCGGGGGGGCTCTATGAGCAGTTCTTC. Translated: CSARDGLGAGGLYEQFF.

Comment on this clonotype: At one end the junction does not follow the germline gene, possibly because of a read error. The CDR3 DNA reads TGTACCAGCAGGACAGGGGGCTGGTACGAGCAGTACTTC. It specifies CTSRTGGWYEQYF. The chain recombines TRBV28 with TRBJ2-5; 11 bases fit TRBD1. The closer fit of TRBJ2-7 to the DNA end suggests the J call may be wrong. Looked up from germline, CDR1 is MDHEN and CDR2 is SYDVKM. The CDR3 spans 13 residues.

The chain has TRBV7-8 and TRBJ2-1; D uncertain. The tail of the sequence fits TRBJ2-5 better, so the J call may be wrong. CDR3 length: 16 amino acids. The germline V gene has CDR1 SGHVS and CDR2 FQNEAQ. CDR3 protein: CASSLGANGPGETQYF. For the CDR3, the DNA is TGTGCCAGCAGCTTAGGGGCGAACGGCCCCGGGGAGACCCAGTACTTC.